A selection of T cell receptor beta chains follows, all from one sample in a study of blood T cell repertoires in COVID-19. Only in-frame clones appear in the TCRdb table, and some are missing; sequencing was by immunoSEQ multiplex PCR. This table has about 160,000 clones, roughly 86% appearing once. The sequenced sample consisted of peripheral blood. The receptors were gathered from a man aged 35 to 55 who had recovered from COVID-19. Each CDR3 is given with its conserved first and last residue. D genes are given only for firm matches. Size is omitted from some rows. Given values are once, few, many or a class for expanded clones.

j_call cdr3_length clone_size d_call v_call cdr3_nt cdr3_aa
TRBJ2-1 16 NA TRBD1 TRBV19 TGTGCCAGTACCACGAGGGGACAGGGGCCTTACAATGAGCAGTTCTTC CASTTRGQGPYNEQFF
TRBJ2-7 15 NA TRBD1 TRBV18 TGTGCCAGCTCACCATTTCGGGCAGGGGGCTACGAGCAGTACTTC CASSPFRAGGYEQYF
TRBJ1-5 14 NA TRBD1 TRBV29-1 TGCAGCGTTGGAACAGGGGAAGGCAATCAGCCCCAGCATTTT CSVGTGEGNQPQHF
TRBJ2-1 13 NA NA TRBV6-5 TGTGCCAGCAGTTACTCCGGTCCGTCTGAGCAGTTCTTC CASSYSGPSEQFF
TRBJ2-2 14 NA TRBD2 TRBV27 TGTGCCAGCAGTTTACCCACGGGAGGTCGGGAGCTGTTTTTT CASSLPTGGRELFF
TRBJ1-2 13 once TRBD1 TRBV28 TGTGCCAGCTATTCTGACAGGGGTCGGGGCTACACCTTC CASYSDRGRGYTF
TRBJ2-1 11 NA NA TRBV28 TGTGCCAGCAGTCTTTCTTATGAGCAGTTCTTC CASSLSYEQFF
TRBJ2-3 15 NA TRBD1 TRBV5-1 TGCGCCAGCAGCTGGGGGACAGCTAGCACAGATACGCAGTATTTT CASSWGTASTDTQYF
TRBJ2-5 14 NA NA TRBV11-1 TGTGCCAGCAGCCCCGAGTACCCACAAGAGACCCAGTACTTC CASSPEYPQETQYF
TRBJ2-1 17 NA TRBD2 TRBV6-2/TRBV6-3 TGTGCCAGCAGTTACTCAAAAACTAGCGGGCCTGGGGATGAGCAGTTCTTC CASSYSKTSGPGDEQFF
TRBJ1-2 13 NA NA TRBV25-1 TGTGCCAGCAGTGAAACAGGGACCTATGGCTACACCTTC CASSETGTYGYTF
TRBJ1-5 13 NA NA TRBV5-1 TGCGCCAGCAGTGTCTCGGGAGAGGAGCCCCAGCATTTT CASSVSGEEPQHF
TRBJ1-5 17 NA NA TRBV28 TGTGCCAGCAGTTTAACCTTAGGGGTAGTTCGCAATCAGCCCCAGCATTTT CASSLTLGVVRNQPQHF
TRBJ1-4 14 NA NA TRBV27 TGTGCCAGCAGTTTGGCAGCCCGGGGTGAAAAACTGTTTTTT CASSLAARGEKLFF
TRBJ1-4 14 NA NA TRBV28 TGTGCCAGCAGTTTGGTCAGGGGACATGAAAAACTGTTTTTT CASSLVRGHEKLFF
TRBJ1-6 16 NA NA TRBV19 TGTGCCAGTAGTATAGGACAGGCGGGGGTCGGTTCACCCCTCCACTTT CASSIGQAGVGSPLHF
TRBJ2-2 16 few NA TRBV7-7 TGTGCTAGCAGCTCAACTACCGGACAGAACACCGGGGAGCTGTTTTTT CASSSTTGQNTGELFF
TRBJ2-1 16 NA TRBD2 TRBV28 TGTGCCAGCAGTTTAGGTGGGCCTAGCGGGGGCAATGAGCAGTTCTTC CASSLGGPSGGNEQFF
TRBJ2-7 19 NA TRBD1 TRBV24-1 TGTGCCACCAGTGATTTGCACCGAGTGTCCGGGACAGGGCCCTACGAGCAGTACTTC CATSDLHRVSGTGPYEQYF
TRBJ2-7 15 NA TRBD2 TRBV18 TGTGCCAGCTCACCTCGGGGGAGGGACTCCTACGAGCAGTACTTC CASSPRGRDSYEQYF
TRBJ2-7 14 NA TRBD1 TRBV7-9 TGTGCCAGCAGCTCCCCCGGGACAGGGGGCGAGCAGTACTTC CASSSPGTGGEQYF
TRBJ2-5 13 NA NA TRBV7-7 TGTGCTAGCAGTCAGGGGTTTGGAGAGACCCAGTACTTC CASSQGFGETQYF
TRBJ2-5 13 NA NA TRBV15 TGTGCCACCAGCAGAGAAGCACAGTCAACCCAGTACTTC CATSREAQSTQYF
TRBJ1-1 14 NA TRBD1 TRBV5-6 TGTGCCAGCAGCACCCGGGACAGGGGAACTGAAGCTTTCTTT CASSTRDRGTEAFF
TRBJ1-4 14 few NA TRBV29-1 TGCAGCGTTCAGCTGGGGGGGATAAGTGAAAAACTGTTTTTT CSVQLGGISEKLFF
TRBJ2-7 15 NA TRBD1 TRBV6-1 TGTGCCAGCAGTGAACCCGGACAGGGCTCCTACGAGCAGTACTTC CASSEPGQGSYEQYF
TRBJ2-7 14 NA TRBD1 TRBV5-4 TGTGCCAGCAGCAGGGACAGGGGAACCTACGAGCAGTACTTC CASSRDRGTYEQYF
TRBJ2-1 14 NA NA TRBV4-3 TGCGCCAGCAGCCAAGCGCAGTCCTACAATGAGCAGTTCTTC CASSQAQSYNEQFF
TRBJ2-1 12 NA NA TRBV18 TGTGCCAGCTCACCACAACGGGATGAGCAGTTCTTC CASSPQRDEQFF
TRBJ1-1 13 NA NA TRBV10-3 TGTGCCATCAGTAAGACTGAAAACACTGAAGCTTTCTTT CAISKTENTEAFF
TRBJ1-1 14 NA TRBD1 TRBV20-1 TGCAGTGCTAGTGGGACAGGCGGGACCACTGAAGCTTTCTTT CSASGTGGTTEAFF
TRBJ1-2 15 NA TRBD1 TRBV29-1 TGCAGCGTTAAAAAATACGGACAGGGTGTGGGAGGCTACACCTTC CSVKKYGQGVGGYTF
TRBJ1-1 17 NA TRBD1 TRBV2 TGTGCCAGCAGACATAAAACCGGGACAGGGCTGAACACTGAAGCTTTCTTT CASRHKTGTGLNTEAFF
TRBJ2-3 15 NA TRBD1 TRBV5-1 TGCGCCAGCAGCTTGTCTGGACAGGGACAAGATACGCAGTATTTT CASSLSGQGQDTQYF
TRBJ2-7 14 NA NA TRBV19 TGTGCCAGTAGTATGATGGCCTCCGCTTCGGAGCAGTACTTC CASSMMASASEQYF